This T cell receptor beta chain was captured by sequencing in a study of CD8+CD57+ T cells in acquired aplastic anemia (dated 2018 in TCRdb). Background on the whole study: On average, sorted CD4+ and CD8+ cells yielded around 3.5 ug of extracted DNA, with a range of 0.2 to 27.4 ug. CD8+CD57+ expansion was defined as frequency above the mean frequency observed in healthy subjects. General findings and caveats noted by the study authors: Around 28 CD8+ CDR3 sequences were found to be shared between patients and controls, but these sequences appeared to be highly expressed in patients and within the immunodominant clones of the patients. Patients and healthy controls showed no significant difference in CD8+ Simpson's diversity (P=0.060).

Genomic DNA was used as template for profiling of TCR beta VDJ combinations and CDR3 sequences. An Illumina HiSeq 2000 was the platform used for TCR repertoire sequencing. The paper's data handling went like this. Repertoires were assessed using TRBV/TRBJ rearrangement plots, CDR3 size and DJ length profiles, and Simpson's diversity index. The immunodominant clone was defined as the most abundant DNA sequence in deep sequencing data. CDR3 amino acid sequences were checked for sharing across subjects and were also compared against the VDJdb database and published repertoires. In TCRdb, the public reads were trimmed at Q25 with fastp and aligned with MiXCR, with productive beta chains retained. Every CDR3 protein is listed once, alongside the most common genes and DNA of its rows. The V and J calls shown here were made by TCRdb, not taken from the authors' results. A total of about 200,000 distinct CDR3 sequences appear in this sample, 65% of them only once. Of the sample, roughly 64% falls within the top ten clones.

Of note for this clonotype: It lacks a known antigen. Per-base quality was not reported, and no clone a single base away is much larger than it.

The junction shows trimming of 2 bases on V and 8 bases on J, plus 13 bases between the germline ends. CDR3 length: 15 amino acids, cysteine to phenylalanine. Just CDR3 DNA is preserved here, 45 bases in frame from base 1. The germline V gene yields SGHTA for CDR1 and FQGNSA for CDR2. Flow cytometry had shown CD8+CD57+ cell expansion in the patients selected for sequencing. Severe acquired aplastic anemia was diagnosed in all patients according to International Study of Aplastic Anemia and Agranulocytosis and Camitta criteria. Patients had received no therapy at the time of blood sampling. The study deep-sequenced TCR repertoires of sorted CD4+ and CD8+ blood T cells from severe aplastic anemia patients and healthy subjects. In the USA, patient enrollment took place under clinicaltrials.gov protocols 00001620, 01623167, 00001397, 00071045, 00081523 and 00961064. Ficoll-Paque density gradient centrifugation was used to isolate peripheral blood mononuclear cells. CD4+ and CD8+ T cells were sorted by FACS or magnetic beads before DNA extraction.

The clonotype originates from a human donor with aplastic anemia. The chain is made from TRBV7-2 and TRBJ1-6; possibly the D gene is TRBD1, per 5 matching bases. The sequencing input was sorted CD4+, CD8+, or CD8+CD57+ T cells (not recorded which) from PBMCs. The CDR3 loop reads CASSLRSGRDSPLHF. DNA sequence: TGTGCCAGCAGCTTAAGGTCAGGGCGAGATTCACCCCTCCACTTT.